The 15 T cell receptor beta chains listed next were all sequenced from one sample in a study of blood T cell repertoires in COVID-19 (dated by TCRdb to the early 2020s). Library creation used the immunoSEQ multiplex PCR assay. In its TCRdb copy, this immuneACCESS table keeps in-frame sequences only and misses some clones. Where compared with another copy, unresolved V genes explain less than half of these, and the others have no known cause. This sample holds around 300,000 clones; approximately 86% were observed only once. The ten largest clones capture less than 3% of the sample. Sequencing input: PBMCs or T cells enriched from blood (not recorded which). These receptors were taken from a woman aged 18 to 35 who had recovered from COVID-19.

The CDR3 is CASSLEGREGQTQYF. The CDR3 DNA reads as TGCGCCAGCAGCTTGGAAGGCCGGGAGGGCCAGACGCAGTATTTT. V and J are TRBV5-1 and TRBJ2-3; TRBD2 matches at 8 bases. Germline lookup yields CDR1 SGHRS and CDR2 YFSETQ. CDR3 length equals 15 residues. Trimming at V came to 0 bases and at J to 9 bases, leaving 9 bases not matched to a gene.

This chain connects TRBV5-1 to TRBJ2-3; TRBD2 aligns across 7 bases. This CDR3 comprises 15 residues. The V gene end was trimmed by 4 bases and the J gene end by 0 bases; junction bases not matched to a gene: 5. Germline V gene sequence: CDR1 SGHRS, CDR2 YFSETQ. CDR3: CASSGRGTSTDTQYF. The DNA of the CDR3 is TGCGCCAGCAGCGGGCGGGGGACTAGCACAGATACGCAGTATTTT.

V is TRBV7-9 and J is TRBJ1-6; 8 nucleotides match TRBD1. Germline CDR1 reads SEHNR; CDR2 reads FQNEAQ (reference sequence). CDR3 length: 16 amino acids. The junction had 7 bases not matched to a gene; V was cut back by 3 bases and J by 6 bases. Written as DNA, the CDR3 is TGTGCCAGCAGCTTGGGACAGGCGAAGCTTAATTCACCCCTCCACTTT. Translated, it gives CASSLGQAKLNSPLHF.

V usage is TRBV2 and J usage is TRBJ1-4; D is ambiguous. Trimming shortened V by 4 bases and J by 0 bases, and 9 bases separated the two germline ends. The CDR3 spans 15 residues. CDR1 and CDR2 (germline): SNHLY, FYNNEI. The CDR3: CASSATPATNEKLFF. CDR3 nucleotides: TGTGCCAGCAGTGCGACACCTGCAACTAATGAAAAACTGTTTTTT.

Here the CDR3 reads CASSLLGDRGALNTEAFF. The CDR3 region has the DNA TGTGCCAGCAGTCTCTTGGGGGACAGGGGGGCACTTAACACTGAAGCTTTCTTT. V is TRBV7-9 and J is TRBJ1-1; 11 bases fit TRBD1. V shed 6 bases and J 2 bases; nucleotides not matched to a gene: 14. This CDR3 has 18 residues. Germline CDR1 reads SEHNR; CDR2 reads FQNEAQ (reference sequence).

This clone was detected only a few times. V is TRBV13 and J is TRBJ1-1; the D is unclear. CDR1 is PRHDT, CDR2 FYEKMQ, per germline (reference sequence). Trimming took 0 bases from V and 1 from J, leaving 9 bases between them. The CDR3 spans 15 residues. CDR3 sequence reads: CASSLGPRGNTEAFF. In DNA, the CDR3 is TGTGCCAGCAGCTTAGGCCCTCGGGGGAACACTGAAGCTTTCTTT.

This clone was picked up one time. This chain links TRBV2 with TRBJ1-4; D possibly corresponds to TRBD1 (6 bases). Germline CDR1 and CDR2: SNHLY and FYNNEI. The CDR3 consists of 15 residues. With 4 bases removed from V and 5 bases from J, the gap between germline ends came to 14 bases. The CDR3 DNA sequence: TGTGCCAGCAGTGCCCAGGACAGTTTAAATGAAAAACTGTTTTTT. Translation gives CASSAQDSLNEKLFF.

This sequence joins TRBV27 and TRBJ2-7; tentatively, D is TRBD2 (6 bases). Deletions cut 5 bases from V and 4 bases from J, with 9 bases between. This CDR3 comprises 12 residues. Germline V gene sequence: CDR1 MNHEY, CDR2 SMNVEV (reference sequence). As DNA, the CDR3 is TGTGCCAGCAGTCATGGAGGGTACGAGCAGTACTTC. Amino acids: CASSHGGYEQYF.

This rearrangement joins TRBV10-3 to TRBJ1-3, with D uncertain. The CDR3 contains 14 residues. V was cut by 0 bases and J by 7 bases, with 10 bases left in between. Germline V lookup: CDR1 ENHRY, CDR2 SYGVKD. CDR3 nucleotides: TGTGCCATCAGTGAGTCGGTTCCGGGGAACACCATATATTTT. Translating gives CAISESVPGNTIYF.

The chain carries TRBV6-4 and TRBJ2-1, with D possibly matching TRBD1 (6 bases). The CDR3 is made up of 11 amino acids. CDR1 MRHNA and CDR2 SNTAGT come from the germline V gene. V was pared by 6 bases and J by 15 bases, with 15 bases between. For the CDR3, the DNA is TGTGCCAGCAGCAGACAGGTGCAATGGTTCTTC. It encodes CASSRQVQWFF.

The chain joins TRBV4-3 to TRBJ1-4; 7 bases line up with TRBD1. Germline CDR1 is LGHNA and CDR2 is YSLEER. This CDR3 contains 16 residues. J lost 5 bases, V lost 0 bases, and 6 bases had no gene match. CDR3 protein: CASSQDAGGLNEKLFF. The DNA for the CDR3 is TGCGCCAGCAGCCAAGATGCAGGGGGTCTCAATGAAAAACTGTTTTTT.

The CDR3: CASSTAGAAYEQYF. The CDR3 DNA is TGTGCCAGTAGTACGGCGGGGGCGGCCTACGAGCAGTACTTC. V gene TRBV19 combines with J gene TRBJ2-7, with a weak D call TRBD2 (7 bases). V gave up 4 bases and J gave up 2 bases, with 12 bases separating them. Germline V gene lookup returns CDR1 LNHDA and CDR2 SQIVND (reference sequence). The CDR3 sequence is 14 residues long.

The chain uses TRBV4-1 and TRBJ2-3; 8 nucleotides agree with TRBD2. V lost 0 bases, J lost 0 bases, and 2 bases stayed unmatched. The CDR3 has 16 residues. Germline assignment: CDR1 MGHRA and CDR2 YSYEKL. As DNA, the CDR3 is TGCGCCAGCAGCCAAGAAGTAGCGGGAAGCACAGATACGCAGTATTTT. Its protein product is CASSQEVAGSTDTQYF.

CDR3 sequence reads: CSVEGLAGGSTDTQYF. DNA of the CDR3: TGCAGCGTTGAAGGACTAGCGGGGGGGAGCACAGATACGCAGTATTTT. The chain is built from TRBV29-1 and TRBJ2-3; 14 bases map to TRBD2. Per the germline V gene, CDR1 is SQVTM and CDR2 is ANQGSEA. V dropped 1 base and J dropped 0; count of bases not matched to a gene: 0. The CDR3 sequence is 16 residues long.

The rearrangement uses TRBV4-3 and TRBJ2-6; D is ambiguous. Germline CDR1 reads LGHNA; CDR2 reads YSLEER. The V gene lost 2 bases and the J gene lost 0 bases, with 5 bases spanning the gap. This CDR3 region has 15 residues. CDR3 bases: TGCGCCAGCAGCCAATGGCCCTCTGGGGCCAACGTCCTGACTTTC. Amino acid sequence: CASSQWPSGANVLTF.